Below are 23 T cell receptor beta chains sequenced from a single sample in a study of blood T cell repertoires in COVID-19. TCRdb's table, derived via immunoSEQ multiplex PCR, lists solely in-frame clones and lacks some. There are 65,000 to 80,000 clones in the sample; about nine tenths occur only once, and about a tenth lies in the top ten. Sequenced input: peripheral blood. These receptors originate from a human donor in a cohort sampled during active COVID-19.

The chain joins TRBV2 to TRBJ2-7, with a possible D match to TRBD2 (6 bases). V dropped 2 bases and J dropped 2 bases, with 22 bases sitting between them. Germline CDR1 reads SNHLY; CDR2 reads FYNNEI. The CDR3 is 18 amino acids. The CDR3 DNA sequence: TGTGCCAGCAGTGAAACGGCGGGGACGCCTGGGCGACCCTACGAGCAGTACTTC. Amino acid sequence: CASSETAGTPGRPYEQYF.

The rearrangement links TRBV28 to TRBJ1-3; D unresolved. Germline V gene lookup returns CDR1 MDHEN and CDR2 SYDVKM. This CDR3 comprises 15 residues. The ends were cut back, 3 bases at V and 0 bases at J, with 9 bases in the middle. The chain's CDR3 is CASSLRPSSGNTIYF. The CDR3 DNA follows: TGTGCCAGCAGTTTGCGTCCCTCCTCTGGAAACACCATATATTTT.

Note on this clone: The same CDR3 can be traced to other DNA sequences in this sample. The rearrangement uses TRBV11-2 and TRBJ2-7; 8 bases are a match to TRBD1. Germline CDR1 reads SGHAT; CDR2 reads FQNNGV. V shed 5 bases, J shed 3 bases, and the junction held 3 bases outside the gene matches. The CDR3 contains 13 residues. CDR3 DNA sequence: TGTGCCAGCAGCCTGGACAGGGACTACGAGCAGTACTTC. This codes for CASSLDRDYEQYF.

The chain is built from TRBV29-1 and TRBJ2-7, with D possibly being TRBD2 (5 bases). The germline V and J ends were trimmed by 4 bases and 0 bases, with 16 bases remaining between them. Germline-derived CDR1 and CDR2 are SQVTM and ANQGSEA. This CDR3 is 15 amino acids long. The CDR3 is CSVAGDLAVSYEQYF. In DNA form, the CDR3 reads TGCAGCGTTGCCGGGGATCTAGCAGTCTCCTACGAGCAGTACTTC.

This clone turned up a few times. The rearrangement uses TRBV18 and TRBJ1-5; the match to TRBD1 covers 7 bases. Germline values: CDR1 KGHSH, CDR2 LQKENI. After removal of 6 bases from V and 4 bases from J, the junction contained 6 bases not matched to a gene. The CDR3 spans 14 residues. The CDR3 coding sequence is TGTGCCAGCTCCCCAGGGGGAGGGAATCAGCCCCAGCATTTT. Translating it yields CASSPGGGNQPQHF.

The chain combines TRBV3-1 (or the pseudogene TRBV3-2) with TRBJ2-1, with D possibly matching TRBD1 (6 bases). CDR3 length equals 13 residues. CDR1 is LGHDT, CDR2 YNNKEL, per germline (reference sequence). V was clipped by 4 bases and J by 10 bases, with 14 bases between them. The CDR3 DNA reads as TGTGCCAGCAGCCCTGGGGAGAGGGGGGAGCAGTTCTTC. It yields the protein CASSPGERGEQFF.

The rearrangement uses TRBV28 and TRBJ1-1; TRBD1 agrees at 9 bases. This CDR3 has 16 residues. CDR1 is MDHEN, CDR2 SYDVKM, per germline. J gave up 1 base and V 5 bases, and 8 bases lay outside the gene matches. CDR3: CASSRLPGQGNTEAFF. The CDR3 DNA sequence: TGTGCCAGCAGTAGATTGCCGGGACAGGGGAACACTGAAGCTTTCTTT.

The J gene is TRBJ2-2, the V gene TRBV27, with 7 positions matching TRBD1. CDR3 size: 13 residues. Germline V gives CDR1 MNHEY, CDR2 SMNVEV (reference sequence). Trimming removed 7 bases from V and 6 bases from J; junction bases left unmatched: 5. CDR3 loop: CASTPGGAGELFF. The CDR3 nucleotides are TGTGCCAGCACCCCAGGGGGTGCCGGGGAGCTGTTTTTT.

The chain is built from TRBV7-9 and TRBJ2-2; tentatively, D is TRBD1 (5 bases). The CDR3 is made up of 13 amino acids. Looked up from germline, CDR1 is SEHNR and CDR2 is FQNEAQ (reference sequence). The V and J ends lost 8 bases and 1 base respectively, with 8 bases between them. The CDR3 nucleotides read TGTGCCAGCCAAGGACAGAACACCGGGGAGCTGTTTTTT. Translated: CASQGQNTGELFF.

V and J are TRBV5-6 and TRBJ1-1; D might be TRBD1 (5 bases). The CDR3 spans 15 residues. V shed 4 bases and J shed 3 bases, with 16 bases lying between them. The germline gives CDR1 SGHDT, CDR2 YYEEEE. The CDR3 region has the DNA TGTGCCAGCAGCCGGGGCGGGGGAGTGGACACTGAAGCTTTCTTT. This encodes CASSRGGGVDTEAFF.

The chain employs TRBV28 and TRBJ1-2; D remains ambiguous. Germline loops: CDR1 MDHEN, CDR2 SYDVKM. The V end was cut by 4 bases, the J end by 8 bases, with 17 bases between. The CDR3 sequence is 14 residues long. The CDR3 protein is CASSSTLVTWGYTF. Here the CDR3 DNA reads TGTGCCAGCAGTTCCACCTTAGTTACTTGGGGCTACACCTTC.

This sequence joins TRBV4-3 and TRBJ2-3, with 7 nucleotides matching TRBD1. Germline V lookup: CDR1 LGHNA, CDR2 YSLEER. The CDR3 has 13 residues. The ends lost 0 bases at V and 11 bases at J; junction bases unmatched: 5. This CDR3 is CASSQDYRGEQYF. The CDR3 DNA reads as TGCGCCAGCAGCCAAGACTACAGGGGCGAGCAGTATTTT.

The rearrangement links TRBV28 to TRBJ2-5, with TRBD2 as a possible D gene (6 bases). Looked up from germline, CDR1 is MDHEN and CDR2 is SYDVKM. This CDR3 is built from 12 residues. Deletions cut 3 bases from V and 13 bases from J, with 15 bases between. As DNA, the CDR3 is TGTGCCAGCAGTTTCCCCGGGACTGAGCCGTACTTC. It codes for CASSFPGTEPYF.

The V and J genes are TRBV5-1 and TRBJ2-7; 7 bases fit TRBD1. V shed 4 bases and J 0 bases; nucleotides not matched to a gene: 1. The CDR3 contains 13 residues. CDR1 and CDR2 (germline): SGHRS, YFSETQ. The CDR3 DNA sequence: TGCGCCAGCAGCCGACAGGGCTCCTACGAGCAGTACTTC. This gives the protein CASSRQGSYEQYF.

The chain combines TRBV19 with TRBJ2-2, with 8 bases that match TRBD2. CDR3 length equals 14 residues. V lost 8 bases to trimming and J lost 1 base; unmatched junction nucleotides: 3. CDR1 LNHDA and CDR2 SQIVND come from the germline V gene (reference sequence). Written as DNA, the CDR3 is TGTGCCAGTGAAGGGACTAGGAACACCGGGGAGCTGTTTTTT. Protein product: CASEGTRNTGELFF.

This clone was recorded only once. The chain is built from TRBV2 and TRBJ1-2; no firm D call. The ends were cut back, 1 base at V and 0 bases at J, with 3 bases in the middle. The CDR3 runs 13 residues. From germline, CDR1 is SNHLY and CDR2 FYNNEI. The CDR3 DNA is TGTGCCAGCAGTGAAGGAGCTAACTATGGCTACACCTTC. This encodes CASSEGANYGYTF.

This sequence joins TRBV5-1 and TRBJ2-3; weak D call: TRBD2 (5 bases). The CDR3 has 12 residues. Germline CDR1 SGHRS, CDR2 YFSETQ. Trimming took 4 bases from V and 6 from J, leaving 9 bases between them. DNA of the CDR3: TGCGCCAGCAGCCCGGAGGCTGATACGCAGTATTTT. Translated: CASSPEADTQYF.

Concerning this clone: This sample includes further DNA sequences coding for the same CDR3. This chain links TRBV4-3 with TRBJ2-7; 10 nucleotides align to TRBD1. Germline CDR1 is LGHNA and CDR2 is YSLEER. The trim removed 3 bases at V and 1 base at J, leaving 3 bases unmatched. The CDR3 spans 15 residues. CDR3 residues: CASSQGTGDSYEQYF. The DNA for the CDR3 is TGCGCCAGCAGCCAGGGGACAGGGGATTCCTACGAGCAGTACTTC.

J is TRBJ2-3 and V is TRBV7-2; no reliable D call. This CDR3 is built from 12 residues. Germline V gene lookup returns CDR1 SGHTA and CDR2 FQGNSA. Trimming pared 5 bases from V and 4 bases from J, leaving 7 bases between. The CDR3 is CASSPPSDTQYF. CDR3 DNA: TGTGCCAGCAGCCCCCCATCAGATACGCAGTATTTT. Drawing the rest from reference TRBV7-2 and TRBJ2-3, the complete variable domain is GAGVSQSPSNKVTEKGKDVELRCDPISGHTALYWYRQSLGQGLEFLIYFQGNSAPDKSGLPSDRFSAERTGGSVSTLTIQRTQQEDSAVYLCASSPPSDTQYFGPGTRLTVL.

The CDR3 region has the DNA TGTGCCAGCAGCCGGGTAGGGGTCGAGCAGTACTTC. Encoded protein: CASSRVGVEQYF. The chain uses TRBV7-2 and TRBJ2-7, with a weak D call TRBD1 (5 bases). V was shortened by 5 bases and J by 6 bases, with 11 bases between the two germline ends. The CDR3 sequence is 12 residues long. Germline CDR1 SGHTA, CDR2 FQGNSA.

This chain's CDR3 is CASSLGTLAGPTDTQYF. The CDR3 bases are TGTGCCAGCAGCTTAGGGACACTAGCGGGGCCCACAGATACGCAGTATTTT. V is TRBV7-9 and J is TRBJ2-3; 10 nucleotides agree with TRBD2. Trimming removed 1 base from V and 2 bases from J; junction bases left unmatched: 6. This CDR3 is built from 17 residues. CDR1 and CDR2 from the germline V gene are SEHNR and FQNEAQ (reference sequence). Full variable domain (outside the CDR3, taken from reference TRBV7-9 and TRBJ2-3): DTGVSQNPRHKITKRGQNVTFRCDPISEHNRLYWYRQTLGQGPEFLTYFQNEAQLEKSRLLSDRFSAERPKGSFSTLEIQRTEQGDSAMYLCASSLGTLAGPTDTQYFGPGTRLTVL.

This chain connects TRBV2 to TRBJ1-5; D unresolved. Germline V lookup: CDR1 SNHLY, CDR2 FYNNEI. CDR3 size: 16 residues. Trimming cost V 0 bases and J 2 bases, with 11 bases left between them. CDR3 nucleotide sequence: TGTGCCAGCAGTGAAGCTGGTTGGGGAGGCAATCAGCCCCAGCATTTT. Encoded protein: CASSEAGWGGNQPQHF.

CDR3 DNA: TGTGCCAGCAGCTTAGCGACTCATTTCAATGAGCAGTTCTTC. This gives the protein CASSLATHFNEQFF. The rearrangement links TRBV7-8 to TRBJ2-1; no firm D call. Deletions cut 0 bases from V and 6 bases from J, with 9 bases between. This CDR3 spans 14 amino acids. Germline loops: CDR1 SGHVS, CDR2 FQNEAQ. Full variable domain (remainder filled in from reference TRBV7-8 and TRBJ2-1): GAGVSQSPRYKVAKRGQDVALRCDPISGHVSLFWYQQALGQGPEFLTYFQNEAQLDKSGLPSDRFFAERPEGSVSTLKIQRTQQEDSAVYLCASSLATHFNEQFFGPGTRLTVL.